A single sample gave rise to the 2 T cell receptor beta chains below, sequenced in a study of T cell repertoires in cytomegalovirus infection. Each CDR3 protein is one row after TCRdb ran MiXCR on the reads. The table records around 740,000 distinct CDR3 sequences, about 40% of them present only once. The sample taken for sequencing was PBMCs. These receptors were obtained from a human donor in good health (CMV status not recorded). Some clones in this sample may be carry-over from other donors' samples.

The chain recombines TRBV5-6 with TRBJ2-4; 9 nucleotides agree with TRBD1. The trim removed 7 bases at V and 9 bases at J, leaving 8 bases unmatched. The CDR3 has 13 amino acids. CDR1 SGHDT and CDR2 YYEEEE come from the germline V gene. In DNA, the CDR3 is TGTGCCAGCGGACAGGGGTCTCGGGGCATTCAGTACTTC. This translates into CASGQGSRGIQYF.

CDR3 loop: CSARPSGVVWEQYF. The CDR3 DNA is TGCAGTGCTAGACCTAGCGGGGTTGTGTGGGAGCAGTACTTC. The rearrangement uses TRBV20-1 and TRBJ2-7, with 9 bases aligning to TRBD2. Germline values: CDR1 DFQATT, CDR2 SNEGSKA (reference sequence). The CDR3 totals 14 residues. J gave up 7 bases and V 2 bases, and 9 bases lay outside the gene matches.